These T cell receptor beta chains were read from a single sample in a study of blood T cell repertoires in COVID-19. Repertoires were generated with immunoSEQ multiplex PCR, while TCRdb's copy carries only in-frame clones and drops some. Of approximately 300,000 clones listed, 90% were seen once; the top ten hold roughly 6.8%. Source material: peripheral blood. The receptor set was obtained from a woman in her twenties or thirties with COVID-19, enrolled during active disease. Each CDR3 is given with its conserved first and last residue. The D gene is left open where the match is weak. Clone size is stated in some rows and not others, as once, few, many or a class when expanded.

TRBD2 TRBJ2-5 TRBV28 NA TGTGCCAGCAGTTACTCCGCCGGGAGGGAGACCCAGTACTTC CASSYSAGRETQYF
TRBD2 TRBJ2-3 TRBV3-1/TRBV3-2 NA TGTGCCAGCAGCCAAGAAGTCCCGGGAGGCCCAGATACGCAGTATTTT CASSQEVPGGPDTQYF
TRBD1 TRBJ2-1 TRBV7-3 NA TGTGCCAGCAGCGCCCCAGACAGGGGTCTCCATGAGCAGTTCTTC CASSAPDRGLHEQFF
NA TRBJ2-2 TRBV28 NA TGTGCCAGCAGTTTGAGGGCCGGGGAGCTGTTTTTT CASSLRAGELFF
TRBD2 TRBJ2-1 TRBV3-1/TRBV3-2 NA TGTGCCAGCAGCCCCGGGACTAGCGGGAGTTATGAGCAGTTCTTC CASSPGTSGSYEQFF
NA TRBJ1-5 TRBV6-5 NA TGTGCCAGCAAACGGTCCATAAATCAGCCCCAGCATTTT CASKRSINQPQHF
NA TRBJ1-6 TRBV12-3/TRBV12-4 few TGTGCCAGCAGCCTCTTGGCCTCACCCCTCCACTTT CASSLLASPLHF
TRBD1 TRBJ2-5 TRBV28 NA TGTGCCAGCAGTTGGTCCTCGTGGGCAGGGGGCAACCAAGAGACCCAGTACTTC CASSWSSWAGGNQETQYF
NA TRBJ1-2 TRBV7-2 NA TGTGCCAGCAGCTCCCGAGGCGGGGGCCGGGATTATGGCTACACCTTC CASSSRGGGRDYGYTF
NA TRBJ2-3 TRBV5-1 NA TGCGCCAGCAGCTTGACTAGCCGTCTGGTAGGTACGCAGTATTTT CASSLTSRLVGTQYF
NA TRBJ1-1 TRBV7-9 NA TGTGCCAGCAGGAGCCAGGAATCGGGGGCTTTCTTT CASRSQESGAFF
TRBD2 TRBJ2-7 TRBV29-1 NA TGCAGCGCCGGGCACTCGGGAGGCGAGCAGTACTTC CSAGHSGGEQYF
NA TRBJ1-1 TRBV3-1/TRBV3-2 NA TGTGCCAGCAGACCCGGGACACTGAACACTGAAGCTTTCTTT CASRPGTLNTEAFF
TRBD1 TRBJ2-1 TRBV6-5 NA TGTGCCAGCAGTATGGGACAGAGCTCCTACAATGAGCAGTTCTTC CASSMGQSSYNEQFF
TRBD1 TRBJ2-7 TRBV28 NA TGTGCCAGCAGTTTCCCTCAGGGGGCGAAGTACTTC CASSFPQGAKYF
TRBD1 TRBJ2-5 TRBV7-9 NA TGTGCCAGCAGCCGAAACAGGGGTCCGCAAGAGACCCAGTACTTC CASSRNRGPQETQYF
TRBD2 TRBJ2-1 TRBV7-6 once TGTGCCAGCAGCCCCCGGGTAGCGGGAGGGTCCTCCTACAATGAGCAGTTCTTC CASSPRVAGGSSYNEQFF
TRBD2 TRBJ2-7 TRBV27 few TGTGCCAGCAGACCACTAGCGGGAGGATACGAGCAGTACTTC CASRPLAGGYEQYF
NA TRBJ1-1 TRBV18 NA TGTGCCAGCTCACCCGGGCTAAGGGGGTACCCAGTGACTGAAGCTTTCTTT CASSPGLRGYPVTEAFF
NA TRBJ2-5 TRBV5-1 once TGCGCCAGCAGCTTGAGGTGGGACTCAAGAGAGACCCAGTACTTC CASSLRWDSRETQYF
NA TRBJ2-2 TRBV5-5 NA TGTGCCAGCAGCTCAGACGGGATCGGGGAGCTGTTTTTT CASSSDGIGELFF
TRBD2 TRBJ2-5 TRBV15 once TGTGCCACCAGCAGGGGACTAGCGGAAGAGACCCAGTACTTC CATSRGLAEETQYF
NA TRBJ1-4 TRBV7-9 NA TGTGCCAGCAGCCCTCCGCAGGGGCAGACTAATGAAAAACTGTTTTTT CASSPPQGQTNEKLFF
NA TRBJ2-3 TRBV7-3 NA TGTGCCAGCAGCTACCCGGGTAACACAGATACGCAGTATTTT CASSYPGNTDTQYF
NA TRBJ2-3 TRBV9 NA TGTGCCAGCAGCGTAGACCTACCCCGAGATACGCAGTATTTT CASSVDLPRDTQYF
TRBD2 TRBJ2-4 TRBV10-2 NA TGCGCCAGCAAGGCGGGAGATTCCAAAAACATTCAGTACTTC CASKAGDSKNIQYF
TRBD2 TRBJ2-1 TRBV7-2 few TGTGCCAGCAGCCCGGGACTAGCGGGAGCCAATGAGCAGTTCTTC CASSPGLAGANEQFF
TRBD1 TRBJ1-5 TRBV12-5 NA TGTGCTAGTGTTCCGGGACAGGGGAACCATCAGCCCCAGCATTTT CASVPGQGNHQPQHF
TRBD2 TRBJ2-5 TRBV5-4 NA TGTGCCAGCAGTTTTGGCCCACGGACTAGCGGGACTAGTGAGACCCAGTACTTC CASSFGPRTSGTSETQYF
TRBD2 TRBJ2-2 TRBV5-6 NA TGTGCCAGCAGCTCCACTAGCGGGTTAGCGAACACCGGGGAGCTGTTTTTT CASSSTSGLANTGELFF
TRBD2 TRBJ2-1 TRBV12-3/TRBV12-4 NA TGTGCCAGCAGCCTCGGCGGGAGTGAGCAGTTCTTC CASSLGGSEQFF
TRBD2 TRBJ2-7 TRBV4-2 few TGTGCCAGCAGCCTCCGGACTAGCGGCTCCTACGAGCAGTACTTC CASSLRTSGSYEQYF
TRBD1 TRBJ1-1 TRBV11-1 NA TGTGCCAGCAGCGGGGGGGACAGGGCGAACACTGAAGCTTTCTTT CASSGGDRANTEAFF
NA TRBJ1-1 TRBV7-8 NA TGTGCCAGCAGCTTAGGAGGTGGGTTAGGAGCTTTCTTT CASSLGGGLGAFF
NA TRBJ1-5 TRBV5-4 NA TGTGCCGGGGAAGGTGGAGGGCTTATTAGCAATCAGCCCCAGCATTTT CAGEGGGLISNQPQHF
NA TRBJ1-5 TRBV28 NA TGTGCCAGCAGTTCCATAGGGGGACTAAGCAATCAGCCCCAGCATTTT CASSSIGGLSNQPQHF
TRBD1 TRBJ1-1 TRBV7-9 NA TGTGCCAGCAGCAGGTGGGACAGGGCAAACACTGAAGCTTTCTTT CASSRWDRANTEAFF
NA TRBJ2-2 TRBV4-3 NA TGCGCCAGCAGCCCCGACTCGATAAACACCGGGGAGCTGTTTTTT CASSPDSINTGELFF
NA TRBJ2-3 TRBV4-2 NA TGTGCCAGCAGCCTAGCGGTAAATACGCAGTATTTT CASSLAVNTQYF
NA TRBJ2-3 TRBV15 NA TGTGCCACCAGCAGCGGGACTCAGGGGGGCACAGATACGCAGTATTTT CATSSGTQGGTDTQYF
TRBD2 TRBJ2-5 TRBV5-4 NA TGTGCCAGCAGCTTCCCGGGAGGAGCGGTGCAGGAGACCCAGTACTTC CASSFPGGAVQETQYF
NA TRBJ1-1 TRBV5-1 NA TGCGCCAGCAGCACTCCGGGGGAGAACACTGAAGCTTTCTTT CASSTPGENTEAFF
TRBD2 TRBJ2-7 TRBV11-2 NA TGTGCCAGCAGCCCTGCGGGACTAGCGGGGTTCTCCTACGAGCAGTACTTC CASSPAGLAGFSYEQYF
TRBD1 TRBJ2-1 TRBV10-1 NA TGCGCCAGCACGGGACAGGAGTCCAATGAGCAGTTCTTC CASTGQESNEQFF
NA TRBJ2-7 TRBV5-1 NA TGCGCCAGCAGCAAATCAGGACTAAGGACCTTCGCGACCTTC CASSKSGLRTFATF
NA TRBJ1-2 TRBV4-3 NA TGCGCCAGCAGCCGAGGCCTCGTCACGGGGGGCTACACCTTC CASSRGLVTGGYTF
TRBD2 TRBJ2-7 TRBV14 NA TGTGCCAGCAGCCAAGATCCCCGACTAGCAGACTACGAGCAGTACTTC CASSQDPRLADYEQYF
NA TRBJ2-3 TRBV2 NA TGTGCCAGCAGTCACCACGGAGGGAGCACAGATACGCAGTATTTT CASSHHGGSTDTQYF
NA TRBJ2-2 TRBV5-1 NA TGCGCCAGCAGCTTCTTGGCCCGGGGCACCGGGGAGCTGTTTTTT CASSFLARGTGELFF
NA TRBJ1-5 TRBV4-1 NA TGCGCCAGCAGCCAAGTGGGGAGGAATCAGCCCCAGCATTTT CASSQVGRNQPQHF
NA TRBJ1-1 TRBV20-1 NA TGCAGTGCACAGGGTAACACTGAAGCTTTCTTT CSAQGNTEAFF
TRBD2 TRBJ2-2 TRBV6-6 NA TGTGCCAGCCGGAGGGAGGGCCCGACCGGGGAGCTGTTTTTT CASRREGPTGELFF
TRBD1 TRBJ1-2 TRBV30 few TGTGCCTGGAGCACGGGACAGGGGGCGCGAGGCTACACCTTC CAWSTGQGARGYTF
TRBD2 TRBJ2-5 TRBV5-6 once TGTGCCAGCAGCCTCGGGGGGAGTCAAGAGACCCAGTACTTC CASSLGGSQETQYF
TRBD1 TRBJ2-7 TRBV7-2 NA TGTGCCAGCACCCAACCGGGACAGGGGATCCACGAGCAGTACTTC CASTQPGQGIHEQYF
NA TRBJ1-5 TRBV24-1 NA TGTGCCACCAGTGATCCCCGGGTCTCCAATCAGCCCCAGCATTTT CATSDPRVSNQPQHF
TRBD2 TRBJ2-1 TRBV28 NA TGTGCCAGCAGTTTTAGCGGGAGGGCCGATGAGCAGTTCTTC CASSFSGRADEQFF
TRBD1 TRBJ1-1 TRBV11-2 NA TGTGCCAGCAGCGAAGCTACAGGGGGCATGACTGAAGCTTTCTTT CASSEATGGMTEAFF
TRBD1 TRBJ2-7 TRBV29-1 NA TGCAGCGTTGAAGCGACGGTTGGGACAGTTTACGAGCAGTACTTC CSVEATVGTVYEQYF